This T cell receptor (beta chain) was recorded in a study of shared clonotypes between healthy human individuals. Study-level findings and limits: Generation of non-shared clonotypes was less probable than generation of clonotypes shared by all four donors. The genetic and exposure-history diversity represented was limited by few donors.

Regarding this clone: The antigen is undetermined.

Sequenced by immunoSEQ multiplex PCR; TCRdb stores in-frame clones only, minus some. This table holds 1,500,000 or so clones, approximately 98.5% found once. The sequenced sample consisted of naive CD4+ T cells sorted from blood. Subset described: CD45RA+ positively selected. The sequence came from a young man in good health.

CDR3 DNA: TGTGCCAGCAGTGACACCCCTAGGTTGGATGAGCAGTTCTTC. Encoded protein: CASSDTPRLDEQFF. V gene TRBV2 combines with J gene TRBJ2-1; D unresolved. The CDR3 sequence is 14 residues long. Germline CDR1 reads SNHLY; CDR2 reads FYNNEI. V lost 3 bases, J lost 8 bases, and 14 bases lay in between.